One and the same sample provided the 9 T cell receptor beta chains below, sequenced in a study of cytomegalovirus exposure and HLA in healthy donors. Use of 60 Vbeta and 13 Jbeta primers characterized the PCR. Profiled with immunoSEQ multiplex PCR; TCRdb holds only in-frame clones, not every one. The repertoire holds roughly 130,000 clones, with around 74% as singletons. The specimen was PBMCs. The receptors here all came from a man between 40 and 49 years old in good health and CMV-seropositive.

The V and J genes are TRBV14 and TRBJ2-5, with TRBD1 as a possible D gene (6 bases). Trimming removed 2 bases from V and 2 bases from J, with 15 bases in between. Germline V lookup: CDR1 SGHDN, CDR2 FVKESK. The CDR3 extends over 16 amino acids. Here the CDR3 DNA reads TGTGCCAGCAGCCAATGGGCAGGGGAGAATCAAGAGACCCAGTACTTC. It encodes CASSQWAGENQETQYF.

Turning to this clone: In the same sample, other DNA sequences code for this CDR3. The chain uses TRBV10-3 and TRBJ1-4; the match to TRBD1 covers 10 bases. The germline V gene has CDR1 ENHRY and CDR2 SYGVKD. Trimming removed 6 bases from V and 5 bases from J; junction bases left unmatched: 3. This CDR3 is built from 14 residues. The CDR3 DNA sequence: TGTGCCATCAGAGGGACAGGGGAAAATGAAAAACTGTTTTTT. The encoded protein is CAIRGTGENEKLFF.

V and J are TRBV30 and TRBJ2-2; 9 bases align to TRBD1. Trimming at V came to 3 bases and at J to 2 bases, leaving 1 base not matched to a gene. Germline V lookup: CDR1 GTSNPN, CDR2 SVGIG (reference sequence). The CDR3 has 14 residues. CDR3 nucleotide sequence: TGTGCCTGGAGACAGGGGGCAAACACCGGGGAGCTGTTTTTT. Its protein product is CAWRQGANTGELFF.

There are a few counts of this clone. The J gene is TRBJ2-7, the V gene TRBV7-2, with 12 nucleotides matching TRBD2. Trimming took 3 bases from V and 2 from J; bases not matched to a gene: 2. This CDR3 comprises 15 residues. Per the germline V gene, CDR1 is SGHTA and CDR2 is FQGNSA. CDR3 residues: CASSLGTSGPYEQYF. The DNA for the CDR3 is TGTGCCAGCAGCTTGGGGACTAGCGGGCCCTACGAGCAGTACTTC.

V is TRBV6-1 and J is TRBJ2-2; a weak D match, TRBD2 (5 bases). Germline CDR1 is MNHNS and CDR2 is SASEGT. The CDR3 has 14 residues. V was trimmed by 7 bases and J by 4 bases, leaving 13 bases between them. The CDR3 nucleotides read TGTGCCAGCAAAAGAACCGAGGGCACCGGGGAGCTGTTTTTT. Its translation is CASKRTEGTGELFF.

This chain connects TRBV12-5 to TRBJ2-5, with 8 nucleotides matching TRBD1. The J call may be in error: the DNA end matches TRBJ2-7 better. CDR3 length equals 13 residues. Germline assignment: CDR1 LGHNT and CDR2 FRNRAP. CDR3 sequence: CASGPGQGHEQYF. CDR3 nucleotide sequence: TGTGCTAGTGGGCCCGGACAGGGACACGAGCAGTACTTC.

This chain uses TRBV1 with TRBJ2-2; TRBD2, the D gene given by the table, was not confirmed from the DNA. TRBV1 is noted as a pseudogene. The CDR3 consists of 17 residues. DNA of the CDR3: TGCACCAGCAGCCAAGATCTAGGACTCCCGAGTGGCGGGGAGCTGTTTTTT. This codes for CTSSQDLGLPSGGELFF.

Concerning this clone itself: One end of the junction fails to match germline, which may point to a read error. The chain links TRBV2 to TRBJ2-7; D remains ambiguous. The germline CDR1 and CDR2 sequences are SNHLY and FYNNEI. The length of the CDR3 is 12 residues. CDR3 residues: CASSGQIYERYF. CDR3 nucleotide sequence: TGTGCCAGCAGTGGCCAGATCTACGAGCGGTACTTC.

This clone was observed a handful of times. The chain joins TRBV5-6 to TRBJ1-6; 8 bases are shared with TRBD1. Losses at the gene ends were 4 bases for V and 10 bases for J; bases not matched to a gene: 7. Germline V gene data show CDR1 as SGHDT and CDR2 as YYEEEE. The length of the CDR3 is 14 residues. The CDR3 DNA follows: TGTGCCAGCAGCGACGGGACAGGTGAATCACCCCTCCACTTT. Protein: CASSDGTGESPLHF.